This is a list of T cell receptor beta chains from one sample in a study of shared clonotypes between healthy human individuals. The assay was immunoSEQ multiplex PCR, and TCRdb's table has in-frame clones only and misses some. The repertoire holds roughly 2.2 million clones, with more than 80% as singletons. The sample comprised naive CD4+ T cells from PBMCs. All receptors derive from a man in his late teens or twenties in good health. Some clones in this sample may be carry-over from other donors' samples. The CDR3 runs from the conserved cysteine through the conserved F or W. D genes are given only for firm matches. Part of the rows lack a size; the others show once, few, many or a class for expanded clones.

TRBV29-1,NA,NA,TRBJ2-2,TGCAGCGTATTGGGACCTTCGAACACCGGGGAGCTGTTTTTT,CSVLGPSNTGELFF
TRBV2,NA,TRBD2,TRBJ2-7,TGTGCCAGCAGTGATTGGACTAGGGGCTACGAGCAGTACTTC,CASSDWTRGYEQYF
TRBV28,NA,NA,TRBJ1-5,TGTGCCAGCAGAGGGCAGACCAATCAGCCCCAGCATTTT,CASRGQTNQPQHF
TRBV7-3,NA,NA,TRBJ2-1,TGTGCCAGCAGCTTACAGGGTAACAATGAGCAGTTCTTC,CASSLQGNNEQFF
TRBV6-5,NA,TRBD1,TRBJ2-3,TGTGCCAGCAGTTACCGACAGGGAACAGATACGCAGTATTTT,CASSYRQGTDTQYF
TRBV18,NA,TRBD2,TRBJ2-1,TGTGCCAGCTCACCTTCCCGACTAGCGGGAAACGACAATGAGCAGTTCTTC,CASSPSRLAGNDNEQFF
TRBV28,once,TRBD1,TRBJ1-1,TGTGCCAGCCGGACAGGCGGGCCCCGGAACACTGAAGCTTTCTTT,CASRTGGPRNTEAFF
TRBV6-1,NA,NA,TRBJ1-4,TGTGCCAGCACCCCCCGGGGCCTGACGGGTGAAAAACTGTTTTTT,CASTPRGLTGEKLFF
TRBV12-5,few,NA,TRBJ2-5,TGTGCTAGTGGTGGCGGTTCTGTACAGACCCAGTACTTC,CASGGGSVQTQYF
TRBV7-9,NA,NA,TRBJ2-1,TGTGCCATTTCGGGACCCCGAATGGAGCAGTTCTTC,CAISGPRMEQFF
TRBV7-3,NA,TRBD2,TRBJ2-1,TGTGCCAGCAGCCCCCGACGGACTAGCACCTACAATGAGCAGTTCTTC,CASSPRRTSTYNEQFF
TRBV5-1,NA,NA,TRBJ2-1,TGCGCCAGCAGCTTGGTGCCTAGCCTAGGTGAGCAGTTCTTC,CASSLVPSLGEQFF
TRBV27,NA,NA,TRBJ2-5,TGTGCCAGCAGTTCCTTACGATCTGGACGAGTCGGGACCCAGTACTTC,CASSSLRSGRVGTQYF
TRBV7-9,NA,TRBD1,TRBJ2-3,TGTGCCAGCAGCCCTCCCAGGGACAGGGCTTACACAGATACGCAGTATTTT,CASSPPRDRAYTDTQYF
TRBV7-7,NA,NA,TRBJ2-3,TGTGCCAGCAGCTTCCGGGACACCACAGATACGCAGTATTTT,CASSFRDTTDTQYF
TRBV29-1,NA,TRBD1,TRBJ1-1,TGCAGCGTCCTTCAGACAGGGTGGACTGAAGCTTTCTTT,CSVLQTGWTEAFF
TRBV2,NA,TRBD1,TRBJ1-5,TGTGCCAGCAGTGATCCGGGACAGGGGTTGACGGATCAGCCCCAGCATTTT,CASSDPGQGLTDQPQHF
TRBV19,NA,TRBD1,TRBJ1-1,TGTGCCAGTAGTAAGGGGGCGCGAACTGAAGCTTTCTTT,CASSKGARTEAFF
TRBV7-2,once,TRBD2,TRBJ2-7,TGTGCCAGCAGCTTACGATGGTCGGCTAGCGGGGACTTCTACGAGCAGTACTTC,CASSLRWSASGDFYEQYF
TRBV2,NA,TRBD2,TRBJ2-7,TGCGGCTGGGGTAGCGGGGGATTTGATTCCTACGAGCAGTACTTC,CGWGSGGFDSYEQYF
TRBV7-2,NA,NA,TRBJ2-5,TGTGCCAGCAGCCGACCGGGGTATCAGGAGACCCAGTACTTC,CASSRPGYQETQYF
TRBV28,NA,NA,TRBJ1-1,TGTGCCAGCCGTTTGTACGGTCTTGGGGCTTTCTTT,CASRLYGLGAFF
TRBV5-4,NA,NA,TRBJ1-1,TGTGCCAGCCGGGTCGGGGGCTTGGGCACTGAAGCTTTCTTT,CASRVGGLGTEAFF
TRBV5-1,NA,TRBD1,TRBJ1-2,TGCGCCAGCAGCTTGGAGGGGACAGGGTCTGGCTACACCTTC,CASSLEGTGSGYTF
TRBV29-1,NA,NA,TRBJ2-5,TGCAGCGTTGCGGGGGGCGGCGAGACCCAGTACTTC,CSVAGGGETQYF
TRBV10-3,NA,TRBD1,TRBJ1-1,TGTGCCATCAGTGGGGGGACAGTGAACACTGAAGCTTTCTTT,CAISGGTVNTEAFF
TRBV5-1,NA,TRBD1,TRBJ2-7,TGCGCCAGCAGCTTGGTGGGGACAGCGACCGACGAGCAGTACTTC,CASSLVGTATDEQYF
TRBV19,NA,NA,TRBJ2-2,TGTGCCAGTAGTCGAGGGGCCAGGAACACCGGGGAGCTGTTTTTT,CASSRGARNTGELFF
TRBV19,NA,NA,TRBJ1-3,TGTGCCAGTAGGCAAACAGCTGGAAACACCATATATTTT,CASRQTAGNTIYF
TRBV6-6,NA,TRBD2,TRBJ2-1,TGTGCCACTTCAATAGCGGGAGGCTCCTACAATGAGCAGTTCTTC,CATSIAGGSYNEQFF
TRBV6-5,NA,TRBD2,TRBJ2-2,TGTGCCAGCAGTTACCGGGGACTAATTACCGGGGAGCTGTTTTTT,CASSYRGLITGELFF
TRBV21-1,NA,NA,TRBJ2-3,TGTGCCAGCAGAAGATCCTCCCTCCCGGACAGGGTTTCGACAGATACGCAGTATTTT,CASRRSSLPDRVSTDTQYF
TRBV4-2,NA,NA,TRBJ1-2,TGTGCCAGCAGCCAAGATAGCCGTAACTATGGCTACACCTTC,CASSQDSRNYGYTF
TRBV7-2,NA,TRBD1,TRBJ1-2,TGTGCCAGCAGCTTGATTTCTGTGGGACAGGCCTCTAAGTATGGCTACACCTTC,CASSLISVGQASKYGYTF
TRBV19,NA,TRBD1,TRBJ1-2,TGTGCCAGTAGTATAGCGACAGGGGGGAACTATGGCTACACCTTC,CASSIATGGNYGYTF
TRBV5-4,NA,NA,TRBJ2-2,TGTGCCAGCAGCCGACCCTTGGCAGGGAGTAACACCGGGGAGCTGTTTTTT,CASSRPLAGSNTGELFF
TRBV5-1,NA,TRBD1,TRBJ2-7,TGCGCCAGCAGTACGGGACAGGGGGGAGACGAGCAGTACTTC,CASSTGQGGDEQYF
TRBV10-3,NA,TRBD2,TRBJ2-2,TGTGCCATCAGTGTGGGACTATCTAACACCGGGGAGCTGTTTTTT,CAISVGLSNTGELFF
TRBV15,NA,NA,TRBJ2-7,TGTGCCACCAGCAGAGAGGGCGGAACCTACGAGCAGTACTTC,CATSREGGTYEQYF
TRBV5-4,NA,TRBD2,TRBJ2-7,TGTGCCAGCAGCTCCGGGGGGGTAAGGTCCTACGAGCAGTACTTC,CASSSGGVRSYEQYF
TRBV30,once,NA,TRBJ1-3,TGTGCCTGGAGTGTAGGGGCAGGGGTTGGAAACACCATATATTTT,CAWSVGAGVGNTIYF
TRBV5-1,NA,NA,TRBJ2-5,TGCGCCAGCAGCTTGCCCCTTTGGGGGGAAGAGACCCAGTACTTC,CASSLPLWGEETQYF
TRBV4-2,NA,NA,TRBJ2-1,TGTGCCAGCACCTCCTTCGGGCAGGCGTACAATGAGCAGTTCTTC,CASTSFGQAYNEQFF
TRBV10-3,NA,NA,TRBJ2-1,TGTGCCATCAGTGGGCCCCAGAGACAATCCTACAATGAGCAGTTCTTC,CAISGPQRQSYNEQFF
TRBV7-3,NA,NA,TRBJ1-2,TGTGCCAGCAGCTTATTGGGGGCTTATGGCTACACCTTC,CASSLLGAYGYTF